Listed here is a single T cell receptor beta chain. This record comes from a study of blood T cell repertoires in COVID-19. At the level of the study: The study drew acute and convalescent COVID-19 samples from the United States, Italy and Spain. T cells, B-cell-depleted T cells, or PBMCs supplied cDNA or gDNA.

Under the authors' procedure: It was from reference gene primer amplification that nucleated cell counts were estimated. Here immunoSEQ multiplex PCR was the method, and the copy in TCRdb shows in-frame clones only, minus some. V and J calls and clone size are as listed in that table; D and trimming were resolved from the DNA. The table records approximately 190,000 clones, around 80% of them present only once. V gave up 4 bases and J gave up 0 bases; unmatched junction bases: 7. Germline CDR1 reads MNHEY; CDR2 reads SMNVEV (reference sequence). This CDR3 has 16 residues. The chain couples TRBV27 to TRBJ1-1; 8 bases align to TRBD1. The clonotype was recovered from a man aged 25-45 years with active or convalescent COVID-19. The sample comprised peripheral blood. The CDR3 reads CASSSTGAHMNTEAFF. The CDR3 DNA reads as TGTGCCAGCAGTTCGACAGGGGCCCACATGAACACTGAAGCTTTCTTT.